This T cell receptor beta chain is from a study of identical twins. This clonotype was found a few times. Its antigen is still unknown. The CDR3 has 13 residues. The V and J ends lost 1 base and 10 bases respectively, with 11 bases between them. In every case, the donor was a healthy Caucasian. Whole-study results and caveats: Part of the zero-insertion signal could reflect confounding by invariant MAIT and iNKT cells. The more abundant beta clonotypes in cord blood had fewer insertions, and memory repertoires did not show this. Where beta out-of-frame sequences were concerned, excess twin sharing was weaker.

TCRdb re-called the 5' RACE reads with MiXCR, one entry per CDR3 protein. The sample holds 450,000 or so distinct CDR3 sequences, around 14% seen once. The data also belong to a second study, concerning yellow fever vaccine responses in identical twins.

Input material: CD4+ T cells sorted from blood. This receptor was taken from a woman aged 18 to 35 in good health. The V call is TRBV12-3 or TRBV12-4, the J call TRBJ2-1; D is ambiguous. In nucleotides, the CDR3 is TGTGCCAGCAGTTTAGGTGTTGTAGGAGAGCAGTTCTTC. Translation gives CASSLGVVGEQFF.